These 16 T cell receptor beta chains share one sample of origin, sequenced in a study of OX40 agonist ivuxolimab in advanced cancers. Repertoires were generated with immunoSEQ multiplex PCR, while TCRdb's copy carries only in-frame clones and drops some. The sample contains 77,000 or so clones, over 70% of which appear only once. The sample in question was CD4+ or CD8+ T cells sorted from blood, obtained in a trial of the OX40 agonist ivuxolimab. The receptors here all came from an adult with an advanced solid tumor such as melanoma, head and neck, liver or kidney cancer.

This sequence joins TRBV11-3 and TRBJ2-2, with 10 bases lining up with TRBD1. The V and J ends lost 5 bases and 2 bases, in that order; junction bases with no gene match: 11. CDR1 is SGHNT and CDR2 is YENEEA in the germline V gene. The CDR3 has 18 residues. CDR3 DNA sequence: TGTGCCAGCAGCCCGAGGAGACAGGGGGCTCCCAACACCGGGGAGCTGTTTTTT. It encodes CASSPRRQGAPNTGELFF. Based on the CDR3 plus reference TRBV11-3 and TRBJ2-2, the full variable domain is EAGVVQSPRYKIIEKKQPVAFWCNPISGHNTLYWYLQNLGQGPELLIRYENEEAVDDSQLPKDRFSAERLKGVDSTLKIQPAELGDSAVYLCASSPRRQGAPNTGELFFGEGSRLTVL.

This clone was seen a handful of times. This chain connects TRBV18 to TRBJ1-5, with TRBD1 matching 7 bases. The V segment lost 3 bases and the J segment 15 bases; nucleotides outside the gene matches: 5. Germline loops: CDR1 KGHSH, CDR2 LQKENI. This CDR3 has 11 residues. CDR3 protein: CASSPDRALHF. The CDR3 DNA follows: TGTGCCAGCTCACCTGACAGGGCGTTGCATTTT.

The chain carries TRBV4-2 and TRBJ2-5; no firm D call. V was shortened by 1 base and J by 3 bases, with 9 bases between the two germline ends. Germline loops: CDR1 LGHNA, CDR2 YNFKEQ. This CDR3 region has 14 residues. The CDR3 DNA follows: TGTGCCAGCAGCCAAGTTGGCGGAGAAGAGACCCAGTACTTC. It is translated as CASSQVGGEETQYF.

The rearrangement joins TRBV5-1 to TRBJ1-5; no clear D. With 0 bases removed from V and 6 bases from J, the gap between germline ends came to 7 bases. This CDR3 comprises 13 residues. Germline V gene sequence: CDR1 SGHRS, CDR2 YFSETQ. The CDR3 nucleotides read TGCGCCAGCAGCTTGGACGGGTCTCAGCCCCAGCATTTT. Translating it yields CASSLDGSQPQHF.

This chain links TRBV18 with TRBJ1-2; TRBD1 might be the D (6 bases). Trimming took off 2 bases at V and 0 bases at J, with 7 bases between the two ends. The CDR3 loop spans 14 amino acids. Germline CDR1 is KGHSH and CDR2 is LQKENI. The CDR3 coding sequence is TGTGCCAGCTCACCAAGACAGGCTAACTATGGCTACACCTTC. Its translation is CASSPRQANYGYTF.

V gene TRBV7-9 combines with J gene TRBJ1-1; the D gene is possibly TRBD1 (6 bases). V dropped 5 bases and J dropped 2 bases, with 9 bases sitting between them. In germline, CDR1 is SEHNR, CDR2 FQNEAQ (reference sequence). The length of the CDR3 is 13 residues. CDR3 DNA sequence: TGTGCCAGCAGCCGGACAGACAACACTGAAGCTTTCTTT. Protein: CASSRTDNTEAFF. Combining the CDR3 with reference TRBV7-9 and TRBJ1-1 gives the whole variable domain DTGVSQNPRHKITKRGQNVTFRCDPISEHNRLYWYRQTLGQGPEFLTYFQNEAQLEKSRLLSDRFSAERPKGSFSTLEIQRTEQGDSAMYLCASSRTDNTEAFFGQGTRLTVV.

This chain joins TRBV29-1 and TRBJ2-3; the match to TRBD2 covers 13 bases. CDR1 is SQVTM, CDR2 ANQGSEA, per germline. The CDR3 loop spans 16 amino acids. V trimming: 4 bases; J trimming: 1 base; junction bases outside the gene matches: 5. The CDR3 sequence: CSVGGLAGEGTDTQYF. DNA for the CDR3: TGCAGCGTTGGAGGACTAGCGGGAGAAGGCACAGATACGCAGTATTTT.

This chain joins TRBV27 and TRBJ2-7; D gene unclear. This CDR3 is built from 13 residues. Trimming cost V 3 bases and J 1 base, with 7 bases left between them. Germline lookup yields CDR1 MNHEY and CDR2 SMNVEV (reference sequence). This CDR3 reads CASSFSVSYEQYF. CDR3 DNA sequence: TGTGCCAGCAGTTTTTCGGTTTCCTACGAGCAGTACTTC.

This clone was observed a single time. This sequence joins TRBV11-3 and TRBJ2-1, with 7 bases matching TRBD1. CDR3 length: 14 residues. Germline lookup yields CDR1 SGHNT and CDR2 YENEEA. V was pared by 2 bases and J by 12 bases, with 10 bases of the junction left unmatched. Here the CDR3 DNA reads TGTGCCAGCAGCTTAAGGCAGGGGGATGGGGCGCAGTTCTTC. Its translation: CASSLRQGDGAQFF. Complete variable domain (other parts from reference TRBV11-3 and TRBJ2-1): EAGVVQSPRYKIIEKKQPVAFWCNPISGHNTLYWYLQNLGQGPELLIRYENEEAVDDSQLPKDRFSAERLKGVDSTLKIQPAELGDSAVYLCASSLRQGDGAQFFGPGTRLTVL.

The CDR3 DNA follows: TGTGCCAGCTCACCGGCCGGGCAGGGGGAATACGAGCAGTACTTC. Translation: CASSPAGQGEYEQYF. The V and J genes are TRBV18 and TRBJ2-7; 7 nucleotides match TRBD1. The CDR3 runs 15 residues. From germline, CDR1 is KGHSH and CDR2 LQKENI. J lost 4 bases, V lost 3 bases, and 9 bases had no gene match. The whole variable domain, remainder taken from reference TRBV18 and TRBJ2-7, is NAGVMQNPRHLVRRRGQEARLRCSPMKGHSHVYWYRQLPEEGLKFMVYLQKENIIDESGMPKERFSAEFPKEGPSILRIQQVVRGDSAAYFCASSPAGQGEYEQYFGPGTRLTVT.

V usage is TRBV18 and J usage is TRBJ2-3; D possibly corresponds to TRBD1 (7 bases). The CDR3 contains 14 residues. Germline loops: CDR1 KGHSH, CDR2 LQKENI. Trimming removed 2 bases from V and 4 bases from J, with 10 bases in between. The CDR3 DNA sequence: TGTGCCAGCTCACCATTCAGGGGGGCAGATACGCAGTATTTT. It codes for CASSPFRGADTQYF.

This clone came up once. The CDR3, as DNA: TGTGCCAGCAGCGAATGGACAGGACCCCAACAAGAGACCCAGTACTTC. Encoded protein: CASSEWTGPQQETQYF. The genes are TRBV7-9 and TRBJ2-5; 7 bases are shared with TRBD1. The V gene's germline CDR1 is SEHNR and CDR2 FQNEAQ (reference sequence). The CDR3 covers 16 residues. Trimming at V came to 5 bases and at J to 2 bases, leaving 11 bases not matched to a gene.

The chain carries TRBV6-1 and TRBJ1-1; a weak D match, TRBD1 (5 bases). This CDR3 comprises 11 residues. Germline V CDR1 and CDR2: MNHNS, SASEGT. V lost 6 bases and J 14 bases, leaving 16 bases between the germline ends. The CDR3 reads CASSDLRATFF. The CDR3 DNA reads TGTGCCAGCAGCGACCTCAGGGCTACCTTCTTT.

This clone was seen once. V usage is TRBV10-3 and J usage is TRBJ2-3; the match to TRBD2 covers 9 bases. The CDR3 sequence is 15 residues long. Germline V lookup: CDR1 ENHRY, CDR2 SYGVKD. With V trimmed by 4 bases and J by 2 bases, 4 bases remained unmatched. The CDR3 is CAISGAGGSTDTQYF. The CDR3 DNA follows: TGTGCCATCAGTGGAGCGGGGGGTTCCACAGATACGCAGTATTTT.

J is TRBJ2-2 and V is TRBV5-1; 10 positions match TRBD2. The CDR3 is 16 residues long. In germline, CDR1 is SGHRS, CDR2 YFSETQ. After removal of 3 bases from V and 2 bases from J, the junction contained 4 bases not matched to a gene. The CDR3 nucleotides read TGCGCCAGCAGCTCGGTAGCGGGGGGTAACACCGGGGAGCTGTTTTTT. It specifies CASSSVAGGNTGELFF.

The chain recombines TRBV2 with TRBJ2-5; tentatively, D is TRBD1 (6 bases). Germline CDR1 and CDR2: SNHLY and FYNNEI. This CDR3 is 16 amino acids long. Trimming cost V 4 bases and J 5 bases, with 20 bases left between them. DNA of the CDR3: TGTGCCAGCAGTGTGGGATTGGAACAGGGTGGGGAGACCCAGTACTTC. Its translation is CASSVGLEQGGETQYF.